Below are 23 T cell receptor beta chains sequenced from a single sample in a study of radiotherapy plus CTLA-4 blockade in lung cancer. Data came from immunoSEQ multiplex PCR; TCRdb stores just in-frame clones and leaves some out. This sample has around 90,000 clones, with 83% found just once. The material sequenced was peripheral blood, taken from a patient treated with radiotherapy plus ipilimumab. These receptors originate from a human donor with non-small cell lung cancer who had stable disease on radiotherapy plus ipilimumab.

The chain combines TRBV2 with TRBJ2-1; TRBD1 matches 10 bases. CDR1 is SNHLY and CDR2 is FYNNEI in the germline V gene. The length of the CDR3 is 15 residues. With V trimmed by 4 bases and J by 2 bases, 2 bases remained unmatched. CDR3 loop: CASSATGGTYNEQFF. The CDR3 DNA reads TGTGCCAGCAGTGCGACAGGGGGCACCTACAATGAGCAGTTCTTC.

On this clone: Within the sample, other DNA sequences also encode this same CDR3. This chain's CDR3 is CASRQTGDWDSPLHF. CDR3 sequence (DNA): TGTGCCAGTAGACAGACAGGAGATTGGGATTCACCCCTCCACTTT. This sequence joins TRBV19 and TRBJ1-6; D is possibly TRBD1 (6 bases). The V gene lost 6 bases and the J gene lost 8 bases, with 17 bases spanning the gap. CDR3 length: 15 residues. Looked up from germline, CDR1 is LNHDA and CDR2 is SQIVND (reference sequence).

The rearrangement links TRBV6-5 to TRBJ1-1; possible D gene TRBD1, 5 bases. Trimming took off 7 bases at V and 1 base at J, with 16 bases between the two ends. This CDR3 region has 15 residues. Per germline, CDR1 MNHEY and CDR2 SVGAGI. The CDR3 nucleotides are TGTGCCAGCAAAACGGGCGGGACGTGGAACACTGAAGCTTTCTTT. This translates into CASKTGGTWNTEAFF.

This chain connects TRBV6-5 to TRBJ2-4; D unresolved. Germline V gene data show CDR1 as MNHEY and CDR2 as SVGAGI. V was shortened by 2 bases and J by 0 bases, with 11 bases between the two germline ends. There are 16 residues in the CDR3. The CDR3: CASSYRQTLAKNIQYF. DNA of the CDR3: TGTGCCAGCAGTTACCGGCAGACCCTAGCCAAAAACATTCAGTACTTC.

The chain links TRBV28 to TRBJ2-7; 7 positions agree with TRBD1. With 5 bases clipped from V and 2 bases from J, the junction kept 3 bases outside the gene matches. Germline V gene lookup returns CDR1 MDHEN and CDR2 SYDVKM. The CDR3 is 13 amino acids. In nucleotides, the CDR3 is TGTGCCAGCAGTAGGACAGGCACCTACGAGCAGTACTTC. This codes for CASSRTGTYEQYF.

The rearrangement links TRBV30 to TRBJ2-7; 10 nucleotides line up with TRBD1. Germline V gene lookup returns CDR1 GTSNPN and CDR2 SVGIG (reference sequence). Trimming at V came to 3 bases and at J to 6 bases, leaving 5 bases not matched to a gene. The CDR3 is 13 amino acids. The CDR3, as DNA: TGTGCCTGGAGCTTTGGACAGGGGGTCGAGCAGTACTTC. Translating gives CAWSFGQGVEQYF.

This chain uses TRBV28 with TRBJ2-5, with D possibly matching TRBD2 (6 bases). Trimming shortened V by 3 bases and J by 5 bases, and 13 bases separated the two germline ends. The length of the CDR3 is 14 residues. The V gene's germline CDR1 is MDHEN and CDR2 SYDVKM. The CDR3 nucleotides read TGTGCCAGCAGTTTGACCGGGACTGTGGAGACCCAGTACTTC. This sequence encodes CASSLTGTVETQYF.

The chain has TRBV7-9 and TRBJ2-2, with unresolved D. The germline V gene has CDR1 SEHNR and CDR2 FQNEAQ (reference sequence). V lost 2 bases and J 4 bases, leaving 5 bases between the germline ends. The CDR3 runs 13 residues. The CDR3 DNA reads as TGTGCCAGCAGCTTAACGGTCACCGGGGAGCTGTTTTTT. Its protein is CASSLTVTGELFF.

This clone was counted between two and nine times. This sequence joins TRBV5-1 and TRBJ1-1, with a possible D match to TRBD1 (6 bases). This CDR3 spans 16 amino acids. The V gene's germline CDR1 is SGHRS and CDR2 YFSETQ. V was cut by 4 bases and J by 12 bases, with 28 bases left in between. The CDR3 DNA reads TGCGCCAGCAGCGGAACAGACACAGTGGGGGGCTGGCAGACTTTCTTT. It translates to CASSGTDTVGGWQTFF.

The genes are TRBV28 and TRBJ2-1; 11 nucleotides agree with TRBD2. This CDR3 spans 19 amino acids. V dropped 2 bases and J dropped 0; count of bases not matched to a gene: 9. Germline CDR1 MDHEN, CDR2 SYDVKM. The CDR3 DNA follows: TGTGCCAGCAGTTTACCTAGCGGGAGGTTGAGCTACTCCTACAATGAGCAGTTCTTC. Translated: CASSLPSGRLSYSYNEQFF.

The V and J genes are TRBV18 and TRBJ2-1; 9 bases line up with TRBD1. Germline V gene lookup returns CDR1 KGHSH and CDR2 LQKENI. CDR3 size: 14 residues. The V segment lost 2 bases and the J segment 5 bases; nucleotides outside the gene matches: 1. CDR3 in amino acids: CASSPGTGHNEQFF. The CDR3 DNA is TGTGCCAGCTCACCAGGGACAGGGCACAATGAGCAGTTCTTC. The complete variable domain, with remaining parts taken from reference TRBV18 and TRBJ2-1, reads NAGVMQNPRHLVRRRGQEARLRCSPMKGHSHVYWYRQLPEEGLKFMVYLQKENIIDESGMPKERFSAEFPKEGPSILRIQQVVRGDSAAYFCASSPGTGHNEQFFGPGTRLTVL.

The chain uses TRBV5-4 and TRBJ2-5, with 8 nucleotides matching TRBD2. V trimming: 4 bases; J trimming: 5 bases; junction bases outside the gene matches: 7. The germline gives CDR1 SGHNT, CDR2 YYREEE (reference sequence). The CDR3 loop spans 14 amino acids. This chain's CDR3 is CASSRGGPGETQYF. CDR3 sequence (DNA): TGTGCCAGCAGCCGGGGGGGCCCGGGTGAGACCCAGTACTTC.

The J gene is TRBJ2-7, the V gene TRBV30; a possible D gene is TRBD2 (6 bases). With 0 bases removed from V and 6 bases from J, the gap between germline ends came to 12 bases. There are 13 residues in the CDR3. Germline CDR1 reads GTSNPN; CDR2 reads SVGIG (reference sequence). This CDR3 is CAWSVRLAPEQYF. The CDR3 coding sequence is TGTGCCTGGAGTGTACGCCTAGCGCCCGAGCAGTACTTC.

This sequence joins TRBV25-1 and TRBJ1-4; no reliable D call. Germline loops: CDR1 MGHDK, CDR2 SYGVNS. With 5 bases removed from V and 4 bases from J, the gap between germline ends came to 2 bases. The CDR3 spans 11 residues. CDR3 nucleotides: TGTGCCAGCAGTTTTAATGAAAAACTGTTTTTT. Protein sequence: CASSFNEKLFF.

V usage is TRBV27 and J usage is TRBJ2-7, with TRBD1 identical over 9 bases. Germline values: CDR1 MNHEY, CDR2 SMNVEV (reference sequence). V was pared by 5 bases and J by 2 bases, with 7 bases of the junction left unmatched. This CDR3 has 15 amino acids. The CDR3 coding sequence is TGTGCCAGCAGTCCAAGGGGACAGGGTCCCTACGAGCAGTACTTC. This gives the protein CASSPRGQGPYEQYF.

CDR3 bases: TGTGCCAGCAGTCGCCCGAACACCGGGGAGCTGTTTTTT. Protein sequence: CASSRPNTGELFF. The chain has TRBV27 and TRBJ2-2, with no clear D. The germline V and J ends were trimmed by 5 bases and 0 bases, with 4 bases remaining between them. Germline CDR1 is MNHEY and CDR2 is SMNVEV (reference sequence). The CDR3 length is 13 residues.

The rearrangement uses TRBV2 and TRBJ1-5, with 8 bases aligning to TRBD1. Germline CDR1 reads SNHLY; CDR2 reads FYNNEI. Trimming took 5 bases from V and 4 from J; bases not matched to a gene: 7. This CDR3 spans 15 amino acids. CDR3 sequence: CASSRGQGGNQPQHF. The CDR3 DNA sequence: TGTGCCAGCAGTCGCGGACAGGGCGGAAATCAGCCCCAGCATTTT.

V and J are TRBV2 and TRBJ2-3; TRBD2 matches at 7 bases. The germline CDR1 and CDR2 sequences are SNHLY and FYNNEI. V shed 5 bases, J shed 14 bases, and the junction held 7 bases outside the gene matches. The CDR3 contains 11 residues. The CDR3 DNA is TGTGCCAGCAGTTTCCAGCGGGGTCGGTATTTT. It specifies CASSFQRGRYF.

This clone has just one count. The J gene is TRBJ2-3, the V gene TRBV29-1, with D unresolved. CDR3 length: 12 residues. Trimming stripped 6 bases from V and 6 bases from J, with 13 bases between. In germline, CDR1 is SQVTM, CDR2 ANQGSEA. CDR3 sequence: CSVPLQPDTQYF. For the CDR3, the DNA is TGCAGCGTCCCCCTACAACCTGATACGCAGTATTTT.

V and J are TRBV30 and TRBJ2-5, with D possibly being TRBD1 (7 bases). This CDR3 has 12 amino acids. V was pared by 2 bases and J by 9 bases, with 13 bases between. Germline V gene data show CDR1 as GTSNPN and CDR2 as SVGIG (reference sequence). CDR3 sequence reads: CAWSPRGEAQYF. The CDR3 DNA is TGTGCCTGGAGTCCCAGGGGGGAGGCCCAGTACTTC.

The chain couples TRBV19 to TRBJ2-7; D gene uncertain. V was trimmed by 2 bases and J by 7 bases, leaving 21 bases between them. There are 16 residues in the CDR3. Germline V gene data show CDR1 as LNHDA and CDR2 as SQIVND (reference sequence). The CDR3: CASSIKAQEPLREQYF. Here the CDR3 DNA reads TGTGCCAGTAGTATAAAGGCCCAGGAGCCTCTTCGGGAGCAGTACTTC.

The chain combines TRBV4-2 with TRBJ2-1, with 13 positions matching TRBD2. V lost 2 bases, J lost 0 bases, and 10 bases stayed unmatched. The CDR3 runs to 20 residues. Germline-derived CDR1 and CDR2 are LGHNA and YNFKEQ. The CDR3 loop reads CASSQNPGLAGLSSYNEQFF. CDR3 coding DNA: TGTGCCAGCAGCCAAAACCCGGGACTAGCGGGGCTTAGCTCCTACAATGAGCAGTTCTTC.

DNA for the CDR3: TGTGCCAGCAGCCAAGAAGGGAGGGGCGCATATGAGCAGTACTTC. It is translated as CASSQEGRGAYEQYF. The rearrangement joins TRBV4-2 to TRBJ2-7; 7 nucleotides line up with TRBD2. The V gene end was trimmed by 0 bases and the J gene end by 7 bases; junction bases not matched to a gene: 9. Germline values: CDR1 LGHNA, CDR2 YNFKEQ. The CDR3 spans 15 residues.